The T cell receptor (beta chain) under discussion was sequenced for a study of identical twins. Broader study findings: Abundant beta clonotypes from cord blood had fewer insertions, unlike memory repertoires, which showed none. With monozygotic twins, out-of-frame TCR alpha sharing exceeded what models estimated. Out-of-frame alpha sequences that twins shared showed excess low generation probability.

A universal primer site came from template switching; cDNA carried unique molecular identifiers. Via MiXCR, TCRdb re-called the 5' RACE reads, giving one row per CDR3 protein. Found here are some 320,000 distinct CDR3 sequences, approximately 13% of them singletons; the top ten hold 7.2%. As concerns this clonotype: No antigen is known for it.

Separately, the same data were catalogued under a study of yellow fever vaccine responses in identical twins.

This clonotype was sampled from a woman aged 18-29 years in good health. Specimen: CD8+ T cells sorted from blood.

The CDR3 DNA is TGTGCCAGCAGCTTACGGCCCGGGACAGTCTACAATGAGCAGTTCTTC. Protein: CASSLRPGTVYNEQFF. V usage is TRBV7-2 and J usage is TRBJ2-1, with 7 bases lining up with TRBD1. Germline V gene lookup returns CDR1 SGHTA and CDR2 FQGNSA. V shed 2 bases and J 3 bases; nucleotides not matched to a gene: 7. The CDR3 spans 16 residues.